The rows below give T cell receptor beta chains drawn from one sample of a study of blood T cell repertoires in COVID-19. Generated by immunoSEQ multiplex PCR, the TCRdb table keeps only in-frame clones and is missing some. There are 150,000 to 200,000 clones in the sample; 85% to 95% occur only once, and roughly 1.9% lies in the top ten. The specimen sequenced was peripheral blood. Source of these receptors: a woman in her sixties with COVID-19, enrolled during active disease. Both conserved end residues are part of each CDR3. Each record gives: J gene, clone size, D gene, V gene, CDR3 DNA, CDR3 protein. D genes are given only for firm matches. Some rows mark clone size as missing; the rest say once, few, many or name a class of expanded clone.

j_call: TRBJ1-5
clone_size: NA
d_call: NA
v_call: TRBV5-6
cdr3_nt: TGTGCCAGCAGCTATGGTACCGGGGGAAAGAGTCAGCCCCAGCATTTT
cdr3_aa: CASSYGTGGKSQPQHF

j_call: TRBJ1-5
clone_size: NA
d_call: NA
v_call: TRBV6-2/TRBV6-3
cdr3_nt: TGTGCCAGCAGCCGACTGAATCAGCCCCAGCATTTT
cdr3_aa: CASSRLNQPQHF

j_call: TRBJ1-1
clone_size: NA
d_call: NA
v_call: TRBV2
cdr3_nt: TGTGCCAGCAGTGAAGCAAAACAGGAAGGATTT
cdr3_aa: CASSEAKQEGF

j_call: TRBJ2-3
clone_size: NA
d_call: TRBD2
v_call: TRBV9
cdr3_nt: TGTGCCAGCAGCGTAGGCCTAGCGGGGGCAGATACGCAGTATTTT
cdr3_aa: CASSVGLAGADTQYF

j_call: TRBJ2-2
clone_size: NA
d_call: TRBD1
v_call: TRBV19
cdr3_nt: TGTGCCAGTAGTATCCGAGTCGCCCTAGGACAGGTCGGCGACACCGGGGAGCTGTTTTTT
cdr3_aa: CASSIRVALGQVGDTGELFF

j_call: TRBJ2-1
clone_size: NA
d_call: TRBD2
v_call: TRBV6-2/TRBV6-3
cdr3_nt: TGTGCCAGCAGTTCCGGGACTAGCGGCTACAATGAGCAGTTCTTC
cdr3_aa: CASSSGTSGYNEQFF

j_call: TRBJ1-5
clone_size: NA
d_call: NA
v_call: TRBV6-6
cdr3_nt: TGTGCCAGCAGGATACAGGGCAATCAGCCCCAGCATTTT
cdr3_aa: CASRIQGNQPQHF

j_call: TRBJ2-1
clone_size: NA
d_call: TRBD1
v_call: TRBV7-2
cdr3_nt: TGTGCCAGCAGCTTCAGACAGGGCTACTACAATGAGCAGTTCTTC
cdr3_aa: CASSFRQGYYNEQFF

j_call: TRBJ1-1
clone_size: NA
d_call: NA
v_call: TRBV6-1
cdr3_nt: TGTGCCAGCAGAGAAGTCGGGGTAACTGAAGCTTTCTTT
cdr3_aa: CASREVGVTEAFF

j_call: TRBJ2-7
clone_size: NA
d_call: NA
v_call: TRBV15
cdr3_nt: TGTGCCACCAGCGGAGTCCTCCGGGGGAGGGAGCAGTACTTC
cdr3_aa: CATSGVLRGREQYF

j_call: TRBJ1-1
clone_size: NA
d_call: NA
v_call: TRBV9
cdr3_nt: TGTGCCAGCAGCGTAGAATCGCAGGGAAGAGAAGCTTTCTTT
cdr3_aa: CASSVESQGREAFF

j_call: TRBJ1-2
clone_size: NA
d_call: NA
v_call: TRBV11-2
cdr3_nt: TGTGCCAGCAGCTGGGGGGGACGGACTTCTAACTATGGCTACACCTTC
cdr3_aa: CASSWGGRTSNYGYTF

j_call: TRBJ1-3
clone_size: NA
d_call: TRBD1
v_call: TRBV4-3
cdr3_nt: TGCGCCAGCAGCCAAGGGGTGGGACAGGCCACCTCTGGAAACACCATATATTTT
cdr3_aa: CASSQGVGQATSGNTIYF

j_call: TRBJ2-5
clone_size: NA
d_call: NA
v_call: TRBV9
cdr3_nt: TGTGCCAGCAGCGTAGCCGGCGGCCTCAGAGAGACCCAGTACTTC
cdr3_aa: CASSVAGGLRETQYF

j_call: TRBJ2-2
clone_size: once
d_call: NA
v_call: TRBV9
cdr3_nt: TGTGCCAGCAGCCCGAGACAGAGCGCGAACACCGGGGAGCTGTTTTTT
cdr3_aa: CASSPRQSANTGELFF

j_call: TRBJ2-5
clone_size: NA
d_call: TRBD2
v_call: TRBV2
cdr3_nt: TGTGCCAGCGAGACTAGCGGTAAAGAGACCCAGTACTTC
cdr3_aa: CASETSGKETQYF

j_call: TRBJ2-7
clone_size: NA
d_call: TRBD2
v_call: TRBV7-8
cdr3_nt: TGTGCCAGCAGCCCAGTGCGGGGGGGTCGCGAGCAGTACTTC
cdr3_aa: CASSPVRGGREQYF

j_call: TRBJ1-1
clone_size: once
d_call: NA
v_call: TRBV12-3/TRBV12-4
cdr3_nt: TGTGCCAGCAGTTCTACCCTAAACACTGAAGCTTTCTTT
cdr3_aa: CASSSTLNTEAFF

j_call: TRBJ2-7
clone_size: NA
d_call: NA
v_call: TRBV28
cdr3_nt: TGTGCCAGCAGTTCCTCGACAGCCAGCTCCTACGAGCAGTACTTC
cdr3_aa: CASSSSTASSYEQYF

j_call: TRBJ1-5
clone_size: NA
d_call: NA
v_call: TRBV7-7
cdr3_nt: TGTGCTAGCAGCTTACACAGGGTTGGTCAGCCCCAGCATTTT
cdr3_aa: CASSLHRVGQPQHF

j_call: TRBJ1-4
clone_size: NA
d_call: NA
v_call: TRBV5-6
cdr3_nt: TGTGCCAGCAGCTTGAACAAAGGAGGTTTTGCAACTAATGAAAAACTGTTTTTT
cdr3_aa: CASSLNKGGFATNEKLFF

j_call: TRBJ1-1
clone_size: NA
d_call: TRBD1
v_call: TRBV4-1
cdr3_nt: TGCGCCAGCAGCCAACAACCGGGACAGGGGTTCGGAGCTTTCTTT
cdr3_aa: CASSQQPGQGFGAFF

j_call: TRBJ1-6
clone_size: NA
d_call: NA
v_call: TRBV19
cdr3_nt: TGTGCCAGTAGTAGCGAAAATCTGAGCTCCTATAATTCACCCCTCCACTTT
cdr3_aa: CASSSENLSSYNSPLHF

j_call: TRBJ1-1
clone_size: NA
d_call: TRBD1
v_call: TRBV5-1
cdr3_nt: TGCGCCAGCAGCTTGGGAACAGGGACAGGGGCGCCTTTCTTT
cdr3_aa: CASSLGTGTGAPFF

j_call: TRBJ2-7
clone_size: NA
d_call: NA
v_call: TRBV6-2/TRBV6-3
cdr3_nt: TGTGCCAGCAGTTCCCCAGCGGGCTACGAGCAGTACTTC
cdr3_aa: CASSSPAGYEQYF

j_call: TRBJ2-7
clone_size: NA
d_call: TRBD2
v_call: TRBV6-1
cdr3_nt: TGTGCCAGCAGGGAAGGGACTAGTTCTTGGGAGCAGTACTTC
cdr3_aa: CASREGTSSWEQYF

j_call: TRBJ1-4
clone_size: NA
d_call: TRBD1
v_call: TRBV6-5
cdr3_nt: TGTGCCAGCAGGGGGACAGGGGGCTCTAATGAAAAACTGTTTTTT
cdr3_aa: CASRGTGGSNEKLFF

j_call: TRBJ2-1
clone_size: few
d_call: TRBD2
v_call: TRBV30
cdr3_nt: TGTGCCTGGAGTGTATGGCGGGGGGTCGCCTACAATGAGCAGTTCTTC
cdr3_aa: CAWSVWRGVAYNEQFF

j_call: TRBJ1-2
clone_size: NA
d_call: NA
v_call: TRBV28
cdr3_nt: TGTGCCAGCAGTCCTGAATCGGGAATCTATGGCTACACCTTC
cdr3_aa: CASSPESGIYGYTF

j_call: TRBJ1-1
clone_size: NA
d_call: TRBD1
v_call: TRBV19
cdr3_nt: TGTGCCAGTACCAGGGAGGCGGGACAGGGGGCTCTTTGGGCTTTCTTT
cdr3_aa: CASTREAGQGALWAFF

j_call: TRBJ2-7
clone_size: NA
d_call: NA
v_call: TRBV7-2
cdr3_nt: TGTGCCAGCAGCTTAGACGGGGGGCGCGAGCAGTACTTC
cdr3_aa: CASSLDGGREQYF

j_call: TRBJ2-7
clone_size: NA
d_call: TRBD1
v_call: TRBV7-8
cdr3_nt: TGTGCCAGCAGCCGACAGGGGCTACCCTACGAGCAGTACTTC
cdr3_aa: CASSRQGLPYEQYF

j_call: TRBJ2-1
clone_size: once
d_call: TRBD2
v_call: TRBV6-4
cdr3_nt: TGTGCCAGCAGACTGACTAGCGGGGGGCCTAATGAGCAGTTCTTC
cdr3_aa: CASRLTSGGPNEQFF

j_call: TRBJ2-1
clone_size: NA
d_call: NA
v_call: TRBV3-1/TRBV3-2
cdr3_nt: TGTGCCAGCAGCTCCGTCGCCGGGAATGAGCAGTTCTTC
cdr3_aa: CASSSVAGNEQFF

j_call: TRBJ2-6
clone_size: once
d_call: NA
v_call: TRBV5-4
cdr3_nt: TGTGCCAGCACGCTGGACATCAGGGGACCGATCTCTGGGGCCAACGTCCTGACTTTC
cdr3_aa: CASTLDIRGPISGANVLTF

j_call: TRBJ2-6
clone_size: NA
d_call: NA
v_call: TRBV12-3/TRBV12-4
cdr3_nt: TGTGCCAGCAGCCCCACAGGTGCCAACGTCCTGACTTTC
cdr3_aa: CASSPTGANVLTF

j_call: TRBJ2-7
clone_size: once
d_call: TRBD1
v_call: TRBV18
cdr3_nt: TGTGCCAGCTCACCACGGGGGACAGCCTACGAGCAGTACTTC
cdr3_aa: CASSPRGTAYEQYF

j_call: TRBJ2-2
clone_size: NA
d_call: NA
v_call: TRBV6-5
cdr3_nt: TGTGCCAGCAGCCTGAGGAACACCGGGGAGCTGTTTTTT
cdr3_aa: CASSLRNTGELFF

j_call: TRBJ2-7
clone_size: few
d_call: TRBD1
v_call: TRBV9
cdr3_nt: TGTGCCAGCAGCGCTAGGACAGGGCCCGACGAGCAGTACTTC
cdr3_aa: CASSARTGPDEQYF

j_call: TRBJ1-2
clone_size: NA
d_call: TRBD1
v_call: TRBV7-2
cdr3_nt: TGTGCCAGCAGCTTGGGACAGGGCGCCTATGGCTACACCTTC
cdr3_aa: CASSLGQGAYGYTF

j_call: TRBJ1-5
clone_size: NA
d_call: NA
v_call: TRBV15
cdr3_nt: TGTGCCACCAGCTCACAGACCAGTCAGCCCCAGCATTTT
cdr3_aa: CATSSQTSQPQHF

j_call: TRBJ2-2
clone_size: NA
d_call: TRBD2
v_call: TRBV7-9
cdr3_nt: TGTGCCAGCAGCATGATAGCGGGGGGATACACCGGGGAGCTGTTTTTT
cdr3_aa: CASSMIAGGYTGELFF

j_call: TRBJ2-6
clone_size: NA
d_call: TRBD1
v_call: TRBV6-6
cdr3_nt: TGTGCCAGCAGTCCGACGACAGGGGGCTTTGGGGCCAACGTCCTGACTTTC
cdr3_aa: CASSPTTGGFGANVLTF

j_call: TRBJ1-1
clone_size: NA
d_call: NA
v_call: TRBV6-6
cdr3_nt: TGTGCCAGCAGTTACGGGGGCAGCACTGAAGCTTTCTTT
cdr3_aa: CASSYGGSTEAFF

j_call: TRBJ1-4
clone_size: NA
d_call: NA
v_call: TRBV6-5
cdr3_nt: TGTGCCAGCAGCCCATCCGAGACAGTAGCAAAACTGTTTTTT
cdr3_aa: CASSPSETVAKLFF

j_call: TRBJ1-5
clone_size: few
d_call: NA
v_call: TRBV18
cdr3_nt: TGTGCCAGCTCACCTTCCTATAGCAATCAGCCCCAGCATTTT
cdr3_aa: CASSPSYSNQPQHF

j_call: TRBJ2-1
clone_size: NA
d_call: NA
v_call: TRBV18
cdr3_nt: TGTGCCAGCTCACCACTCCAGGGATCCTACAATGAGCAGTTCTTC
cdr3_aa: CASSPLQGSYNEQFF

j_call: TRBJ1-1
clone_size: NA
d_call: NA
v_call: TRBV27
cdr3_nt: TGTGCCAGCAGTCAATCGAACACTGAAGCTTTCTTT
cdr3_aa: CASSQSNTEAFF

j_call: TRBJ1-1
clone_size: NA
d_call: TRBD1
v_call: TRBV4-3
cdr3_nt: TGCGCCAGCAGCCAAGTCGGCAGGGGGCGCGGCGCTGAAGCTTTCTTT
cdr3_aa: CASSQVGRGRGAEAFF

j_call: TRBJ2-2
clone_size: NA
d_call: NA
v_call: TRBV7-2
cdr3_nt: TGTGCCAGCAGCGAGACAGTTTGGAACACCGGGGAGCTGTTTTTT
cdr3_aa: CASSETVWNTGELFF

j_call: TRBJ2-2
clone_size: NA
d_call: NA
v_call: TRBV30
cdr3_nt: TGTGCCTGGAGTCCCCTGAGGGGGACCGGGGAGCTGTTTTTT
cdr3_aa: CAWSPLRGTGELFF

j_call: TRBJ2-7
clone_size: NA
d_call: TRBD2
v_call: TRBV30
cdr3_nt: TGTGCCTGGAGTGTAGGGACTACCTACGAGCAGTACTTC
cdr3_aa: CAWSVGTTYEQYF